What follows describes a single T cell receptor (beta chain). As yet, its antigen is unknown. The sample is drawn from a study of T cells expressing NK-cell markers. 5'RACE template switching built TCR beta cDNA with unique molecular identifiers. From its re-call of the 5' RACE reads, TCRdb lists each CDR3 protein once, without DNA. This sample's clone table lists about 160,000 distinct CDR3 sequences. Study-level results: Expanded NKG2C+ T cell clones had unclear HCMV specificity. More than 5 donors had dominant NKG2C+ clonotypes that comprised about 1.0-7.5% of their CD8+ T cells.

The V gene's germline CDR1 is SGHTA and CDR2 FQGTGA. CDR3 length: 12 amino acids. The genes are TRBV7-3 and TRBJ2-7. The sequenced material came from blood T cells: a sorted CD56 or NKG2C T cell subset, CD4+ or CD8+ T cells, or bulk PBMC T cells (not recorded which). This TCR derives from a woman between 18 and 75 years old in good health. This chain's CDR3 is CASSHQLGEQYF.